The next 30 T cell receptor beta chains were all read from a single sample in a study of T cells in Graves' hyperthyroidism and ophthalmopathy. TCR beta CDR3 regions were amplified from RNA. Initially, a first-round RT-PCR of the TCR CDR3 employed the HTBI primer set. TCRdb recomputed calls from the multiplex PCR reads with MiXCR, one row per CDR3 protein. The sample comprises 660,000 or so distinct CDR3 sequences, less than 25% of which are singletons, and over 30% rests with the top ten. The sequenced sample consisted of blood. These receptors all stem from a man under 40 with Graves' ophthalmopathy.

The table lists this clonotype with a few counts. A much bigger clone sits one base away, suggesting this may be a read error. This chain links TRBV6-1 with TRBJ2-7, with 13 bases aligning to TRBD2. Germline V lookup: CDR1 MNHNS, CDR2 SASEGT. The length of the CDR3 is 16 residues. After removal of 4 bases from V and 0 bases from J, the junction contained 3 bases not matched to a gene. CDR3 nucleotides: TGTGCCAGCAGTGCCAGGACTAGCGGGAGCTCCTACGAGCAGTACTTC. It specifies CASSARTSGSSYEQYF.

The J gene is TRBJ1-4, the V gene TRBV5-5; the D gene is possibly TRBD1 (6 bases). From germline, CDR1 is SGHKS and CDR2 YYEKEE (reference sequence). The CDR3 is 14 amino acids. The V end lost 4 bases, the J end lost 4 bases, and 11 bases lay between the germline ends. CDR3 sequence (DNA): TGTGCCAGCAGCCAGGACAGCTTTAATGAAAAACTGTTTTTT. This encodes CASSQDSFNEKLFF. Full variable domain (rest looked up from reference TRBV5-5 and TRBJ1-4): DAGVTQSPTHLIKTRGQQVTLRCSPISGHKSVSWYQQVLGQGPQFIFQYYEKEERGRGNFPDRFSARQFPNYSSELNVNALLLGDSALYLCASSQDSFNEKLFFGSGTQLSVL.

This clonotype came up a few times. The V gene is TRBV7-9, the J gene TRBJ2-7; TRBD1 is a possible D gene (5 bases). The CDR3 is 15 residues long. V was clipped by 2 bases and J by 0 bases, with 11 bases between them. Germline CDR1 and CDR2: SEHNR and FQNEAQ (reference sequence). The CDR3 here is CASSLPDKSSYEQYF. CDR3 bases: TGTGCCAGCAGCTTACCGGACAAAAGCTCCTACGAGCAGTACTTC.

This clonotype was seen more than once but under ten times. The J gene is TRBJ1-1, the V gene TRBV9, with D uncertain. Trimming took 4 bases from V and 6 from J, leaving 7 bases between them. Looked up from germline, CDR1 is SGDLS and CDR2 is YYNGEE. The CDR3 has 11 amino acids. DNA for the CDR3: TGTGCCAGCAGCCCTCAGTCTGAAGCTTTCTTT. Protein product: CASSPQSEAFF.

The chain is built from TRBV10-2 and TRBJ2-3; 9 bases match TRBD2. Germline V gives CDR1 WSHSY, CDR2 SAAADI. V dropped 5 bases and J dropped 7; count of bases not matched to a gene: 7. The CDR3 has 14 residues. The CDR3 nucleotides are TGCGCCAGCAGTCCCGGACTAGCGCGGAATACGCAGTATTTT. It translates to CASSPGLARNTQYF.

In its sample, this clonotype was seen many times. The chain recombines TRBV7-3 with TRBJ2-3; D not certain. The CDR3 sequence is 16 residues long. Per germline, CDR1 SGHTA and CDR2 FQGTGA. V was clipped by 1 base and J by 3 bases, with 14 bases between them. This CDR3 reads CASSLNPGRQTDTQYF. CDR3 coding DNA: TGTGCCAGCAGCTTAAACCCAGGCAGGCAGACAGATACGCAGTATTTT.

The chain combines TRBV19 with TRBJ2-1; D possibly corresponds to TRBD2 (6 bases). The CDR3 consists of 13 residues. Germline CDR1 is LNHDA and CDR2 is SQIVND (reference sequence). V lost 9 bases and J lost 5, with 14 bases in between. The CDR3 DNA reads TGTGCCAGCCGGGGAGGTATGGACAATGAGCAGTTCTTC. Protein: CASRGGMDNEQFF.

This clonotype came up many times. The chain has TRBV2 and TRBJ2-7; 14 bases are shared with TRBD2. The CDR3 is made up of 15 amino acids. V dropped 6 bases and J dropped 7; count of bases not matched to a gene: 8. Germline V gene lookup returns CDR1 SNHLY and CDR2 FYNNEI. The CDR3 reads CASRLGGLAGVEQYF. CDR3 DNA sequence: TGTGCCAGCAGATTGGGGGGACTAGCGGGAGTAGAGCAGTACTTC.

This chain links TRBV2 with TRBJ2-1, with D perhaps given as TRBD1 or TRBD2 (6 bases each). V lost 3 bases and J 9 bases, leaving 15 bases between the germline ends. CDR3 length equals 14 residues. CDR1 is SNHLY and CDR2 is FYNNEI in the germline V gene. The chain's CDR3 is CASSEGVGGGEQFF. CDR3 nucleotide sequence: TGTGCCAGCAGTGAGGGAGTCGGGGGCGGTGAGCAGTTCTTC.

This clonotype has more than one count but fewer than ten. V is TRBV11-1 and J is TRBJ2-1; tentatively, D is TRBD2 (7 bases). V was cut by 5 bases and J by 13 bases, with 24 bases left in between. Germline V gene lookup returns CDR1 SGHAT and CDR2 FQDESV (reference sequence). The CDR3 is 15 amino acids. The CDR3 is CASSPLGWGGQIQFF. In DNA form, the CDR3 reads TGTGCCAGCAGCCCCCTAGGGTGGGGGGGCCAAATTCAGTTCTTC.

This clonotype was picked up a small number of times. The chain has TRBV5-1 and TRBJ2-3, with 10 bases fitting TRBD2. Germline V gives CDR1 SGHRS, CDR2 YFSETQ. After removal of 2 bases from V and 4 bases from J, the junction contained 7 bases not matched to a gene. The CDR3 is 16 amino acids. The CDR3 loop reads CASSFSGRSEPDTQYF. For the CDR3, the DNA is TGCGCCAGCAGCTTTAGCGGGAGGTCTGAACCAGATACGCAGTATTTT.

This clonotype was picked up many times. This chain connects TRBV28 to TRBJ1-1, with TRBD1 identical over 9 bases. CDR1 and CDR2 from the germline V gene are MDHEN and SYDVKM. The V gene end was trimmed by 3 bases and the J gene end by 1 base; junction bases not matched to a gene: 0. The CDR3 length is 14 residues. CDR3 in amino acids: CASSLTGGNTEAFF. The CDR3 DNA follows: TGTGCCAGCAGTTTGACAGGGGGGAACACTGAAGCTTTCTTT.

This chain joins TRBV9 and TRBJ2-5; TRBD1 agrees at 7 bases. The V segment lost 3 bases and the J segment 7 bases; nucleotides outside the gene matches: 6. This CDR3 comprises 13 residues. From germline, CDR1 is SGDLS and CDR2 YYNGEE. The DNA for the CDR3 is TGTGCCAGCAGCGAGGGGGCAGAAGTGACCCAGTACTTC. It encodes CASSEGAEVTQYF.

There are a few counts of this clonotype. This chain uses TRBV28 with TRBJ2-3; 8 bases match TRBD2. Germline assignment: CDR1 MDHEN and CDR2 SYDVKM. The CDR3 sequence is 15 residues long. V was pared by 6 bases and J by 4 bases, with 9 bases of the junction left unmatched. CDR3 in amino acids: CASSRSAGVADTQYF. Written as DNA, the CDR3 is TGTGCCAGCAGCCGATCAGCGGGGGTGGCAGATACGCAGTATTTT.

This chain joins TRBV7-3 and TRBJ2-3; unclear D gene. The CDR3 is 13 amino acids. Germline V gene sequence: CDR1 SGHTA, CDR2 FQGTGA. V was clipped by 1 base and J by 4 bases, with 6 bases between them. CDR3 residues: CASSLNGPDTQYF. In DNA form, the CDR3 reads TGTGCCAGCAGCTTAAACGGCCCAGATACGCAGTATTTT. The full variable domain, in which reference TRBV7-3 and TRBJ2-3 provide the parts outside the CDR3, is GAGVSQTPSNKVTEKGKYVELRCDPISGHTALYWYRQSLGQGPEFLIYFQGTGAADDSGLPNDRFFAVRPEGSVSTLKIQRTERGDSAVYLCASSLNGPDTQYFGPGTRLTVL.

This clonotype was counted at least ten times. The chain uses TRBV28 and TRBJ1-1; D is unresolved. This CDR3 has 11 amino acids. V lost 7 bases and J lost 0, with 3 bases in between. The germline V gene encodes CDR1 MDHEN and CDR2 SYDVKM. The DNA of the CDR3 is TGTGCCAGCACGGTGAACACTGAAGCTTTCTTT. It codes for CASTVNTEAFF.

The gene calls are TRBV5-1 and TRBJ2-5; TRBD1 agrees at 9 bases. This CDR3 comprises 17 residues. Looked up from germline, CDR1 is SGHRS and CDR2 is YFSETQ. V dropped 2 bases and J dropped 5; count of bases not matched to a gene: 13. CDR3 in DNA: TGCGCCAGCAGCTTTTCCGGGACAGGGTCTTTGCAGGAGACCCAGTACTTC. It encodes CASSFSGTGSLQETQYF.

In DNA form, the CDR3 reads TGTGCCAGCATCGGGACAGCTTATGGCTACACCTTC. Translating it yields CASIGTAYGYTF. The rearrangement joins TRBV5-8 to TRBJ1-2; TRBD1 agrees at 7 bases. The CDR3 has 12 amino acids. V lost 6 bases and J lost 5; bases outside the gene matches: 4. CDR1 and CDR2 from the germline V gene are SGHTS and YDEGEE.

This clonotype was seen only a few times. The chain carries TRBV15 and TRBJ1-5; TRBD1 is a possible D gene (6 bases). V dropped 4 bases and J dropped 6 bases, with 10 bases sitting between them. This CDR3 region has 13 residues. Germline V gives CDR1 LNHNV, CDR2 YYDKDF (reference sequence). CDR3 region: CATSTRGPQPQHF. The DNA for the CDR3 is TGTGCCACCAGCACCAGGGGCCCTCAGCCCCAGCATTTT.

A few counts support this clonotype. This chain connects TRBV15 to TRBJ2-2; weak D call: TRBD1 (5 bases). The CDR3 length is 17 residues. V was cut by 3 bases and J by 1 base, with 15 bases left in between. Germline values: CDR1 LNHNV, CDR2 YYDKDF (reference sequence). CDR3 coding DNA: TGTGCCACCAGCAGGGCCCCAGGGAACTTGAACACCGGGGAGCTGTTTTTT. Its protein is CATSRAPGNLNTGELFF.

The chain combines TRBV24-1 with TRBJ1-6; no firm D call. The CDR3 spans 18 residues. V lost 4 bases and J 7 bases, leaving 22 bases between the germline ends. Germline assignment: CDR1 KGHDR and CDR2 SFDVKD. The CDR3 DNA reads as TGTGCCACCAGTGACACCGGACGGCGGAAAACGCGGAATTCACCCCTCCACTTT. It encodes CATSDTGRRKTRNSPLHF.

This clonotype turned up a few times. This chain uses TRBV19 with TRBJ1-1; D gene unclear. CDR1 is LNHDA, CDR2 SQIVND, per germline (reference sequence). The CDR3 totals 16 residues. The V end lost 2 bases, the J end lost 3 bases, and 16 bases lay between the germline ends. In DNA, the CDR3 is TGTGCCAGTAGTATACCGTCGCGGGGAGAGGACACTGAAGCTTTCTTT. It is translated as CASSIPSRGEDTEAFF.

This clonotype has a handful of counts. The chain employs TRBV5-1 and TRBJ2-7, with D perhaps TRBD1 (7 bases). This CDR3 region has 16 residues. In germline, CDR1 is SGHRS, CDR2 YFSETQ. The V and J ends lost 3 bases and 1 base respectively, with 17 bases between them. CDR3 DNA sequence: TGCGCCAGCAGCTCGTCTCGGGACAGCGGGTCCTACGAGCAGTACTTC. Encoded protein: CASSSSRDSGSYEQYF.

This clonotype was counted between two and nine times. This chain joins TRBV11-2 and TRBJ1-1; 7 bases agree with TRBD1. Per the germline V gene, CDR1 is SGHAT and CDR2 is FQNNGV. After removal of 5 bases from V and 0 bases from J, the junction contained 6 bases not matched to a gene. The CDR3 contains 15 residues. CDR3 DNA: TGTGCCAGCAGCGAAAGGACAGGATTGAACACTGAAGCTTTCTTT. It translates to CASSERTGLNTEAFF.

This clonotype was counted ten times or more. The chain's CDR3 is CSARDPRGVEAFF. In DNA, the CDR3 is TGCAGTGCTAGAGATCCCAGGGGTGTTGAAGCTTTCTTT. This chain uses TRBV20-1 with TRBJ1-1, with D maybe TRBD1 (6 bases). Deletions cut 0 bases from V and 7 bases from J, with 12 bases between. This CDR3 region has 13 residues. Germline-derived CDR1 and CDR2 are DFQATT and SNEGSKA (reference sequence).

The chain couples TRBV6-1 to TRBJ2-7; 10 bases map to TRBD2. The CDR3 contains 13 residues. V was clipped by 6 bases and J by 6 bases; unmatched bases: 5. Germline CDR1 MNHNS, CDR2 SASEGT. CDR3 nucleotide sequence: TGTGCCAGCAGCAGCGGGAGGGCCGCCGAGCAGTACTTC. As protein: CASSSGRAAEQYF.

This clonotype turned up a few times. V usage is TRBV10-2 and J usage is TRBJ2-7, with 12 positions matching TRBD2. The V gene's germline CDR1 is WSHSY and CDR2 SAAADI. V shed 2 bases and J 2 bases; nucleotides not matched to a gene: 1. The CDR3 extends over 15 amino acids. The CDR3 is CASSETSGRPYEQYF. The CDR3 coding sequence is TGCGCCAGCAGTGAGACTAGCGGGAGGCCCTACGAGCAGTACTTC.

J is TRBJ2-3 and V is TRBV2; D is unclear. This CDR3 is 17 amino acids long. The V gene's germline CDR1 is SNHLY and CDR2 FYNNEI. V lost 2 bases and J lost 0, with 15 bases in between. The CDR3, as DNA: TGTGCCAGCAGTGAATACAATCCATGGGGTAGCACAGATACGCAGTATTTT. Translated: CASSEYNPWGSTDTQYF.

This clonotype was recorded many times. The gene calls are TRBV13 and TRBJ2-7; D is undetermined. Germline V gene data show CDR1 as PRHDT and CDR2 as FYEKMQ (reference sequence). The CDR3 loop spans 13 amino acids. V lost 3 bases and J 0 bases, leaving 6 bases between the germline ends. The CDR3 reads CASSFFTSYEQYF. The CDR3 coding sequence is TGTGCCAGCAGCTTCTTCACCTCCTACGAGCAGTACTTC.

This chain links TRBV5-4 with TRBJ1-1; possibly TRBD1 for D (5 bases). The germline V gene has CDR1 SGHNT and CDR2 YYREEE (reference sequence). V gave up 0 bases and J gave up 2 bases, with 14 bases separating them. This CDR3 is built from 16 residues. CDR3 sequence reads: CASSLGGKGSNTEAFF. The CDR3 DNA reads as TGTGCCAGCAGCTTGGGGGGTAAGGGGAGTAACACTGAAGCTTTCTTT.